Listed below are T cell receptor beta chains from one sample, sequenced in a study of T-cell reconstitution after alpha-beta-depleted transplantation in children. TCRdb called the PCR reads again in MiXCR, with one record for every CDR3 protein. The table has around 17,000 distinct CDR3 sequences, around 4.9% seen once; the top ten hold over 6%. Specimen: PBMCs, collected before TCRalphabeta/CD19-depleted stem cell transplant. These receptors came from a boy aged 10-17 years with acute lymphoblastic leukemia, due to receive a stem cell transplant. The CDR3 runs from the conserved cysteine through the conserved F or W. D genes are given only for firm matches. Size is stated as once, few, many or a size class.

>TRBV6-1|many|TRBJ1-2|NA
CASSGFRRSGYTF
TGTGCCAGCAGTGGTTTCAGGCGCTCTGGCTACACCTTC
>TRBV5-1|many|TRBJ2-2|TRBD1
CASSPRGRMLNTGELFF
TGCGCCAGCAGCCCAAGGGGGCGTATGTTGAACACCGGGGAGCTGTTTTTT
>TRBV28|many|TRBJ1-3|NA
CASKYRDSGNTIYF
TGTGCCAGCAAATACAGGGACTCTGGAAACACCATATATTTT
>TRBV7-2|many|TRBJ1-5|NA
CASSLGTHSNQPQHF
TGTGCCAGCAGCTTAGGGACCCATAGCAATCAGCCCCAGCATTTT
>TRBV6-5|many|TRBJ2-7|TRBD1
CASSYSRTGRANEQYF
TGTGCCAGCAGTTACTCGAGGACAGGGCGGGCGAACGAGCAGTACTTC
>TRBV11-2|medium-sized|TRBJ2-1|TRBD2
CASSHWAGVFF
TGTGCCAGCAGCCATTGGGCGGGGGTGTTCTTC
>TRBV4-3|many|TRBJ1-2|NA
CASSPGPASYGYTF
TGCGCCAGCAGCCCAGGTCCAGCCAGCTATGGCTACACCTTC
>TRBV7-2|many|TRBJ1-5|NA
CASSGTQGRSQHF
TGTGCCAGCAGCGGGACCCAGGGGCGGTCCCAGCATTTT
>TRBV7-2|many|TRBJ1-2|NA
CASSSQALPYGYTF
TGTGCCAGCAGCTCACAAGCGCTTCCTTATGGCTACACCTTC
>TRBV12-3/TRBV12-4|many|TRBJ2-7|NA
CASSLGLGTLSYEQYF
TGTGCCAGCAGTTTAGGTCTCGGGACCCTCTCCTACGAGCAGTACTTC
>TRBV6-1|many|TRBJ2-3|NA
CACTRTTDTQYF
TGTGCCTGCACACGGACCACAGATACGCAGTATTTT
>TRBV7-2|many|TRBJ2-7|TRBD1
CASSSRNRGLEQYF
TGTGCCAGCAGCTCTCGAAACAGGGGGCTCGAGCAGTACTTC
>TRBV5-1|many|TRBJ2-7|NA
CASSLGEGKQYF
TGCGCCAGCAGCTTGGGAGAGGGTAAGCAGTACTTC
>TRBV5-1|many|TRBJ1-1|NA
CASSLAGSIMNTEAFF
TGCGCCAGCAGCTTGGCGGGCAGTATCATGAACACTGAAGCTTTCTTT
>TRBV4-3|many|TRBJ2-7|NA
CASSQDRAGTSYEQYF
TGCGCCAGCAGCCAAGATAGGGCTGGGACCTCCTACGAGCAGTACTTC
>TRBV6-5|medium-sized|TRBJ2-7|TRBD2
CASRTSGVRVYEQYF
TGTGCCAGCAGGACTAGCGGGGTTAGAGTCTACGAGCAGTACTTC